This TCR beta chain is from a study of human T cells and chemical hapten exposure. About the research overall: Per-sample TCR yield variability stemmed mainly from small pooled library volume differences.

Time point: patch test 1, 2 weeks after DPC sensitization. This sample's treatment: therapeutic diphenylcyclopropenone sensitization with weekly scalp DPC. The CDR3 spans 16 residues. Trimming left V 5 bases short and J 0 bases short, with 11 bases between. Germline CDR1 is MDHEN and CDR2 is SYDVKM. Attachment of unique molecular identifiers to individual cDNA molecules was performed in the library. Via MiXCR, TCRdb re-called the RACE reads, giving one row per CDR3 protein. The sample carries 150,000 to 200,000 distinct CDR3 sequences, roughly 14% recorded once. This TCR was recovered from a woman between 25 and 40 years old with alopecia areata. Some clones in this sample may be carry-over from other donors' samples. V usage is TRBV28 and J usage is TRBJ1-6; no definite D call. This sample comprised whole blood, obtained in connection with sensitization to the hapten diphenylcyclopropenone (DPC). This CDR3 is CASSPTTSSYNSPLHF. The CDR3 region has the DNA TGTGCCAGCAGTCCGACAACCAGCTCCTATAATTCACCCCTCCACTTT. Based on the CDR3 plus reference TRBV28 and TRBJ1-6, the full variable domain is DVKVTQSSRYLVKRTGEKVFLECVQDMDHENMFWYRQDPGLGLRLIYFSYDVKMKEKGDIPEGYSVSREKKERFSLILESASTNQTSMYLCASSPTTSSYNSPLHFGNGTRLTVT.